The rows below give T cell receptor beta chains drawn from one sample of a study of radiotherapy plus CTLA-4 blockade in lung cancer. Clones were read by immunoSEQ multiplex PCR, and TCRdb kept only the in-frame ones, dropping some. The table includes 40,000 to 45,000 clones, approximately 80% detected once. This specimen consisted of peripheral blood, obtained from a patient treated with radiotherapy plus ipilimumab. The receptor source for this set is a human donor with non-small cell lung cancer whose response to radiotherapy plus ipilimumab could not be evaluated. Each CDR3 is given with its conserved first and last residue. A D gene is named only where the DNA matches it firmly. The size field is filled for only some rows; it gives once, few, many or a size class.

TRBJ2-2	TRBV5-1	TRBD1	once	CASSLQGGLATGELFF	TGCGCCAGCAGCTTGCAAGGGGGCTTGGCCACCGGGGAGCTGTTTTTT
TRBJ2-5	TRBV11-2	-	-	CASSHLGAETQYF	TGTGCCAGCAGCCACTTGGGAGCAGAGACCCAGTACTTC
TRBJ2-1	TRBV18	TRBD2	-	CASSVAGGRYEQFF	TGTGCCAGCTCCGTAGCGGGAGGGCGGTATGAGCAGTTCTTC
TRBJ1-5	TRBV18	-	-	CASSPSGSESQPQHF	TGTGCCAGCTCACCGTCAGGGTCTGAGAGTCAGCCCCAGCATTTT
TRBJ2-7	TRBV18	-	few	CASSPPSGWSEQYF	TGTGCCAGCTCACCACCGTCAGGATGGTCGGAGCAGTACTTC
TRBJ2-1	TRBV7-2	TRBD2	-	CASSQTSFEQFF	TGTGCCAGCAGCCAGACTAGCTTTGAGCAGTTCTTC
TRBJ2-1	TRBV11-2	TRBD2	-	CASRPSSGGYNEQFF	TGTGCCAGCAGACCATCTAGCGGGGGCTACAATGAGCAGTTCTTC
TRBJ1-1	TRBV28	-	-	CASSSADQGYTEAFF	TGTGCCAGCAGTTCTGCCGATCAGGGCTACACTGAAGCTTTCTTT
TRBJ2-5	TRBV18	TRBD1	-	CASSPGQGVAETQYF	TGTGCCAGCTCACCCGGACAGGGGGTAGCGGAGACCCAGTACTTC
TRBJ1-5	TRBV15	TRBD1	once	CATSRAGQGVMDNQPQHF	TGTGCCACCAGCAGAGCGGGACAGGGGGTAATGGACAATCAGCCCCAGCATTTT
TRBJ2-7	TRBV27	TRBD1	-	CASSSSGQGANEQYF	TGTGCCAGCAGTTCCTCGGGACAGGGGGCAAACGAGCAGTACTTC
TRBJ2-5	TRBV7-3	TRBD2	-	CASSPGGGTQETQYF	TGTGCCAGCAGCCCTGGGGGGGGTACCCAAGAGACCCAGTACTTC
TRBJ2-1	TRBV9	TRBD2	-	CASSPTLAGGRSEQFF	TGTGCCAGCAGCCCGACACTAGCGGGGGGGCGATCTGAGCAGTTCTTC
TRBJ1-5	TRBV7-2	TRBD1	-	CASSFDREGQPQHF	TGTGCCAGCAGCTTTGACAGGGAAGGACAGCCCCAGCATTTT
TRBJ1-2	TRBV9	-	-	CASSGNGLYGYTF	TGTGCCAGCAGCGGGAACGGACTCTATGGCTACACCTTC
TRBJ2-5	TRBV7-3	TRBD2	-	CASSFRPGRVETQYF	TGTGCCAGCAGCTTCAGGCCGGGGAGGGTGGAGACCCAGTACTTC
TRBJ1-4	TRBV5-4	TRBD1	-	CASSPGQGRGEKLFF	TGTGCCAGCAGCCCAGGACAGGGGAGAGGAGAAAAACTGTTTTTT
TRBJ2-7	TRBV18	TRBD2	-	CASSQIGTKGLEQYF	TGTGCCAGCTCACAAATCGGGACTAAAGGTCTCGAGCAGTACTTC
TRBJ1-2	TRBV18	TRBD1	-	CASSTDRDGFGYTF	TGTGCCAGCTCAACGGACAGGGACGGTTTTGGCTACACCTTC
TRBJ2-6	TRBV9	-	-	CASSVLPSGANVLTF	TGTGCCAGCAGTGTTCTCCCCTCTGGGGCCAACGTCCTGACTTTC
TRBJ2-2	TRBV2	-	-	CASTEWGPNTGELFF	TGTGCCAGCACCGAATGGGGGCCGAACACCGGGGAGCTGTTTTTT